Presented here are 23 T cell receptor beta chains from one specimen sequenced in a study of blood T cell repertoires in COVID-19. Profiled with immunoSEQ multiplex PCR; TCRdb holds only in-frame clones, not every one. The sample records 95,000 to 150,000 clones, approximately 85% being singletons. Material: peripheral blood. The source is a woman of 80 years or more with acute or convalescent COVID-19.

V and J are TRBV7-2 and TRBJ1-1, with D possibly being TRBD1 (6 bases). This CDR3 has 14 residues. V was shortened by 7 bases and J by 5 bases, with 17 bases between the two germline ends. The germline V gene encodes CDR1 SGHTA and CDR2 FQGNSA. CDR3 nucleotide sequence: TGTGCCAGCACCGCGGGGGCAGGAAGGACTGAAGCTTTCTTT. As protein: CASTAGAGRTEAFF. The whole variable domain, filled in from reference TRBV7-2 and TRBJ1-1, reads GAGVSQSPSNKVTEKGKDVELRCDPISGHTALYWYRQSLGQGLEFLIYFQGNSAPDKSGLPSDRFSAERTGGSVSTLTIQRTQQEDSAVYLCASTAGAGRTEAFFGQGTRLTVV.

This chain uses TRBV2 with TRBJ1-5, with 9 bases matching TRBD1. Germline-derived CDR1 and CDR2 are SNHLY and FYNNEI. The ends lost 0 bases at V and 6 bases at J; junction bases unmatched: 6. The CDR3 is 16 amino acids. The CDR3 sequence: CASSEAGTGYAQPQHF. CDR3 coding DNA: TGTGCCAGCAGTGAAGCCGGGACAGGGTATGCTCAGCCCCAGCATTTT. The complete variable domain, with remaining parts taken from reference TRBV2 and TRBJ1-5, reads EPEVTQTPSHQVTQMGQEVILRCVPISNHLYFYWYRQILGQKVEFLVSFYNNEISEKSEIFDDQFSVERPDGSNFTLKIRSTKLEDSAMYFCASSEAGTGYAQPQHFGDGTRLSIL.

This chain joins TRBV5-1 and TRBJ1-1; tentatively, D is TRBD1 (5 bases). Trimming cost V 0 bases and J 3 bases, with 9 bases left between them. This CDR3 contains 14 residues. Germline values: CDR1 SGHRS, CDR2 YFSETQ. CDR3 bases: TGCGCCAGCAGCTTGGACCGGGGGGACACTGAAGCTTTCTTT. This translates into CASSLDRGDTEAFF.

The chain is built from TRBV7-2 and TRBJ2-7; 10 bases map to TRBD1. This CDR3 comprises 15 residues. Germline V lookup: CDR1 SGHTA, CDR2 FQGNSA. Trimming took 5 bases from V and 3 from J; bases not matched to a gene: 7. The CDR3 coding sequence is TGTGCCAGCAGCGGGGACAGGGGAAGTAACTACGAGCAGTACTTC. It translates to CASSGDRGSNYEQYF.

Only a few counts were recorded for this clone. The chain links TRBV19 to TRBJ2-4, with no clear D. Germline V gene data show CDR1 as LNHDA and CDR2 as SQIVND (reference sequence). Trimming took 2 bases from V and 0 from J, leaving 11 bases between them. This CDR3 region has 16 residues. DNA of the CDR3: TGTGCCAGTAGTATAACACCTCCTCTAGCCAAAAACATTCAGTACTTC. Residues: CASSITPPLAKNIQYF. The full variable domain, with the rest looked up from reference TRBV19 and TRBJ2-4, is DGGITQSPKYLFRKEGQNVTLSCEQNLNHDAMYWYRQDPGQGLRLIYYSQIVNDFQKGDIAEGYSVSREKKESFPLTVTSAQKNPTAFYLCASSITPPLAKNIQYFGAGTRLSVL.

The genes are TRBV6-6 and TRBJ1-1, with a possible D match to TRBD1 (6 bases). The CDR3 consists of 14 residues. Trimming left V 6 bases short and J 1 base short, with 12 bases between. Germline CDR1 reads MNHNY; CDR2 reads SVGAGI (reference sequence). The CDR3 here is CASRAGVPNTEAFF. The CDR3 DNA reads TGTGCCAGCAGGGCAGGGGTTCCGAACACTGAAGCTTTCTTT.

The V call is TRBV6-5, the J call TRBJ2-2, with D possibly matching TRBD1 (5 bases). The CDR3 spans 12 residues. V lost 6 bases, J lost 9 bases, and 11 bases lay in between. CDR1 and CDR2 from the germline V gene are MNHEY and SVGAGI. CDR3 protein: CASRDTRRELFF. CDR3 nucleotide sequence: TGTGCCAGCAGGGACACCCGGAGGGAGCTGTTTTTT.

This chain links TRBV9 with TRBJ1-4; 8 bases agree with TRBD1. The CDR3 length is 15 residues. CDR1 is SGDLS, CDR2 YYNGEE, per germline. V gave up 1 base and J gave up 8 bases; unmatched junction bases: 7. CDR3 DNA: TGTGCCAGCAGCGTAAACAGGGGGAAGGGGGAAAAACTGTTTTTT. It encodes CASSVNRGKGEKLFF.

V usage is TRBV7-2 and J usage is TRBJ2-7, with 12 positions matching TRBD2. Germline CDR1 and CDR2: SGHTA and FQGNSA. J gave up 7 bases and V 8 bases, and 6 bases lay outside the gene matches. This CDR3 has 13 amino acids. CDR3 sequence reads: CASSSGGALEQYF. CDR3 nucleotide sequence: TGTGCCAGCTCTAGCGGGGGGGCCTTGGAGCAGTACTTC. Drawing the rest from reference TRBV7-2 and TRBJ2-7, the complete variable domain is GAGVSQSPSNKVTEKGKDVELRCDPISGHTALYWYRQSLGQGLEFLIYFQGNSAPDKSGLPSDRFSAERTGGSVSTLTIQRTQQEDSAVYLCASSSGGALEQYFGPGTRLTVT.

This rearrangement joins TRBV20-1 to TRBJ1-5; D is unclear. Trimming cost V 3 bases and J 1 base, with 10 bases left between them. Germline loops: CDR1 DFQATT, CDR2 SNEGSKA (reference sequence). CDR3 length: 14 amino acids. The CDR3 sequence: CSASGRVSNQPQHF. Here the CDR3 DNA reads TGCAGTGCTAGTGGGAGGGTCAGCAATCAGCCCCAGCATTTT.

The V call is TRBV7-2, the J call TRBJ1-5; weak D call: TRBD1 (6 bases). V lost 5 bases, J lost 2 bases, and 19 bases lay in between. The CDR3 spans 17 residues. Germline CDR1 reads SGHTA; CDR2 reads FQGNSA. CDR3 bases: TGTGCCAGCAGCCCAGAAGGGGGGGGTTGGGGCAATCAGCCCCAGCATTTT. It specifies CASSPEGGGWGNQPQHF.

This rearrangement joins TRBV7-2 to TRBJ1-5, with D possibly TRBD1 on 5 matching bases. CDR3 size: 13 residues. V was cut by 4 bases and J by 5 bases, with 9 bases left in between. Per germline, CDR1 SGHTA and CDR2 FQGNSA. CDR3 loop: CASSWSGYQPQHF. In nucleotides, the CDR3 is TGTGCCAGCAGCTGGTCAGGGTATCAGCCCCAGCATTTT.

J is TRBJ1-1 and V is TRBV7-2; tentative D call: TRBD1 (5 bases). Germline CDR1 is SGHTA and CDR2 is FQGNSA. V was cut by 5 bases and J by 3 bases, with 10 bases left in between. This CDR3 comprises 13 residues. CDR3 amino acids: CASSPDSYTEAFF. The CDR3 bases are TGTGCCAGCAGCCCCGACAGTTACACTGAAGCTTTCTTT.

The V call is TRBV19, the J call TRBJ2-3; 8 positions agree with TRBD1. CDR3 size: 14 residues. Germline trimming cut 6 bases from V and 3 bases from J; bases unmatched to any gene: 5. Looked up from germline, CDR1 is LNHDA and CDR2 is SQIVND (reference sequence). The CDR3 spells CASRLGQGTDTQYF. CDR3 coding DNA: TGTGCCAGTAGGTTAGGACAGGGAACAGATACGCAGTATTTT. Together with reference TRBV19 and TRBJ2-3, the CDR3 gives the full variable domain: DGGITQSPKYLFRKEGQNVTLSCEQNLNHDAMYWYRQDPGQGLRLIYYSQIVNDFQKGDIAEGYSVSREKKESFPLTVTSAQKNPTAFYLCASRLGQGTDTQYFGPGTRLTVL.

This clone was seen only a few times. This rearrangement joins TRBV5-1 to TRBJ1-1; D might be TRBD1 (6 bases). Per germline, CDR1 SGHRS and CDR2 YFSETQ. This CDR3 spans 15 amino acids. Between the trimmed V and J ends, which lost 1 base and 2 bases, there was a span of 12 bases. CDR3 loop: CASSLPSQGNTEAFF. DNA of the CDR3: TGCGCCAGCAGCTTGCCATCACAGGGTAACACTGAAGCTTTCTTT.

V is TRBV7-3 and J is TRBJ2-5; a weak D match, TRBD2 (6 bases). Germline V lookup: CDR1 SGHTA, CDR2 FQGTGA. Trimming took 6 bases from V and 4 from J, leaving 12 bases between them. CDR3 length: 13 amino acids. CDR3 coding DNA: TGTGCCAGCAGTTCGGACTACGGAGAGACCCAGTACTTC. Translation gives CASSSDYGETQYF.

The V call is TRBV19, the J call TRBJ2-1; 11 bases match TRBD1. The CDR3 has 17 residues. Germline-derived CDR1 and CDR2 are LNHDA and SQIVND (reference sequence). J gave up 6 bases and V 4 bases, and 11 bases lay outside the gene matches. CDR3 coding DNA: TGTGCCAGTAGTAGGACCGGGACAGGGGGAAGAAGCAATGAGCAGTTCTTC. Translation gives CASSRTGTGGRSNEQFF.

This sequence joins TRBV2 and TRBJ1-1, with a possible D match to TRBD1 (5 bases). Deletions cut 7 bases from V and 4 bases from J, with 16 bases between. Per germline, CDR1 SNHLY and CDR2 FYNNEI. The CDR3 has 14 residues. CDR3 residues: CASKGGDWGTEAFF. The CDR3 DNA is TGTGCCAGCAAAGGAGGGGATTGGGGCACTGAAGCTTTCTTT.

The chain uses TRBV10-3 and TRBJ1-2; no clear D. Trimming pared 2 bases from V and 5 bases from J, leaving 6 bases between. CDR3 length equals 12 residues. CDR1 and CDR2 from the germline V gene are ENHRY and SYGVKD. The CDR3 protein is CAISEETYGYTF. CDR3 nucleotides: TGTGCCATCAGTGAGGAAACTTATGGCTACACCTTC.

The V gene is TRBV5-5, the J gene TRBJ1-2, with TRBD1 identical over 7 bases. Trimming at V came to 0 bases and at J to 5 bases, leaving 7 bases not matched to a gene. CDR1 is SGHKS, CDR2 YYEKEE, per germline (reference sequence). The CDR3 has 15 residues. The CDR3 DNA sequence: TGTGCCAGCAGCTTGGGCACAGGGGCACCTTATGGCTACACCTTC. Translating it yields CASSLGTGAPYGYTF. Supplemented by reference TRBV5-5 and TRBJ1-2, the full variable domain reads DAGVTQSPTHLIKTRGQQVTLRCSPISGHKSVSWYQQVLGQGPQFIFQYYEKEERGRGNFPDRFSARQFPNYSSELNVNALLLGDSALYLCASSLGTGAPYGYTFGSGTRLTVV.

V gene TRBV7-2 combines with J gene TRBJ2-5; no clear D gene. With 5 bases removed from V and 4 bases from J, the gap between germline ends came to 11 bases. CDR1 is SGHTA, CDR2 FQGNSA, per germline. CDR3 length: 13 amino acids. CDR3 DNA: TGTGCCAGCAGCCCCCGGTCGGGAGAGACCCAGTACTTC. It specifies CASSPRSGETQYF. The complete variable domain, with remaining parts taken from reference TRBV7-2 and TRBJ2-5, reads GAGVSQSPSNKVTEKGKDVELRCDPISGHTALYWYRQSLGQGLEFLIYFQGNSAPDKSGLPSDRFSAERTGGSVSTLTIQRTQQEDSAVYLCASSPRSGETQYFGPGTRLLVL.

The J gene is TRBJ2-3, the V gene TRBV7-2; TRBD2 aligns across 12 bases. This CDR3 has 17 residues. Trimming removed 5 bases from V and 0 bases from J; junction bases left unmatched: 6. CDR1 and CDR2 from the germline V gene are SGHTA and FQGNSA. The CDR3 protein is CASSRTGTSGSTDTQYF. The CDR3 DNA reads as TGTGCCAGCAGCCGGACCGGGACTAGCGGGAGCACAGATACGCAGTATTTT.

This CDR3 is CASSLQFGTGPEKLFF. CDR3 coding DNA: TGTGCCAGCAGTTTACAATTCGGGACAGGGCCTGAAAAACTGTTTTTT. The genes are TRBV27 and TRBJ1-4, with 9 positions matching TRBD1. CDR3 length equals 16 residues. The V and J ends lost 2 bases and 7 bases, in that order; junction bases with no gene match: 8. CDR1 MNHEY and CDR2 SMNVEV come from the germline V gene (reference sequence).